A single sample is the source of the 9 T cell receptor beta chains below, sequenced in a study of preoperative IRX-2 immunotherapy in early breast cancer (dated by TCRdb to between 2019 and 2020). The receptor library was made with the immunoSEQ multiplex PCR assay. Drawn from immuneACCESS, this table holds only the in-frame rearrangements with V and J called that TCRdb kept. Clones are partly lost; checked studies trace under half to an unresolved V gene and leave the rest unexplained. A total of 25,000 to 30,000 clones appear in this sample, around 91% of them only once. 9.8% of the sample lies in the top ten. The treatment or condition label corresponds to: preoperative locoregional IRX-2 cytokine immunotherapy. The sample was acquired from a patient treated with IRX-2 immunotherapy. The origin of the receptors is a human donor with breast cancer.

V is TRBV9 and J is TRBJ2-7, with D possibly matching TRBD1 (5 bases). The V end was cut by 0 bases, the J end by 5 bases, with 12 bases between. CDR3 size: 14 residues. Germline-derived CDR1 and CDR2 are SGDLS and YYNGEE. The DNA for the CDR3 is TGTGCCAGCAGCGTAGAGCAGGGTCTGGACGAGCAGTACTTC. Translating it yields CASSVEQGLDEQYF.

V and J are TRBV4-3 and TRBJ1-1, with D tentatively TRBD1 (5 bases). The germline V and J ends were trimmed by 0 bases and 2 bases, with 16 bases remaining between them. The CDR3 runs to 17 residues. Germline V gene lookup returns CDR1 LGHNA and CDR2 YSLEER. The CDR3 reads CASSQESPGIGNTEAFF. In DNA, the CDR3 is TGCGCCAGCAGCCAAGAAAGTCCAGGGATCGGAAACACTGAAGCTTTCTTT.

This clone was found a few times. CDR3 DNA: TGTGCCAGTAGTTCTCGGACAGGCTTTTCACCCCTCCACTTT. Translating gives CASSSRTGFSPLHF. J is TRBJ1-6 and V is TRBV19; the match to TRBD1 covers 7 bases. The J segment lost 9 bases and the V segment lost 5 bases, leaving 7 bases of the junction unmatched. The CDR3 has 14 residues. CDR1 is LNHDA and CDR2 is SQIVND in the germline V gene (reference sequence).

This clone was seen a single time. This chain connects TRBV18 to TRBJ1-5; TRBD1 might be the D (5 bases). Trimming removed 2 bases from V and 13 bases from J, with 15 bases in between. CDR1 and CDR2 from the germline V gene are KGHSH and LQKENI. This CDR3 region has 13 residues. The CDR3 region is CASSPTTGESQHF. The CDR3 nucleotides read TGTGCCAGCTCACCAACCACAGGCGAATCTCAGCATTTT.

The V and J genes are TRBV5-8 and TRBJ2-3; the D gene could be TRBD1 or TRBD2 (6 bases each). The CDR3 is 15 amino acids. V lost 4 bases and J 4 bases, leaving 16 bases between the germline ends. Germline CDR1 reads SGHTS; CDR2 reads YDEGEE. This CDR3 reads CASSGGGRTPDTQYF. CDR3 DNA: TGTGCCAGCAGCGGAGGGGGGCGGACTCCAGATACGCAGTATTTT.

The J gene is TRBJ2-3, the V gene TRBV2; D is ambiguous. The CDR3 is made up of 15 amino acids. With 7 bases removed from V and 0 bases from J, the gap between germline ends came to 14 bases. In germline, CDR1 is SNHLY, CDR2 FYNNEI. The CDR3 loop is CASNTLAASTDTQYF. The CDR3, as DNA: TGTGCCAGCAATACTTTAGCAGCTAGCACAGATACGCAGTATTTT.

The rearrangement uses TRBV19 and TRBJ2-3; 9 bases are a match to TRBD1. Trimming cost V 1 base and J 6 bases; bases outside gene matches: 5. The germline gives CDR1 LNHDA, CDR2 SQIVND (reference sequence). The CDR3 has 15 residues. In DNA form, the CDR3 reads TGTGCCAGTAGTATAGGTGGGACAGGGTCCGATACGCAGTATTTT. Translation gives CASSIGGTGSDTQYF.

This clone was observed once. This sequence joins TRBV30 and TRBJ2-7; D is uncertain. The CDR3 contains 12 residues. Per the germline V gene, CDR1 is GTSNPN and CDR2 is SVGIG (reference sequence). Trimming removed 2 bases from V and 0 bases from J, with 5 bases in between. In DNA, the CDR3 is TGTGCCTGGAGTACGCACTCCTACGAGCAGTACTTC. Its protein product is CAWSTHSYEQYF. Together with reference TRBV30 and TRBJ2-7, the CDR3 gives the full variable domain: SQTIHQWPATLVQPVGSPLSLECTVEGTSNPNLYWYRQAAGRGLQLLFYSVGIGQISSEVPQNLSASRPQDRQFILSSKKLLLSDSGFYLCAWSTHSYEQYFGPGTRLTVT.

The CDR3 nucleotides are TGTGCCAGCAGCCAAACAGGTGCGGGGCCCCAGCATTTT. Translated: CASSQTGAGPQHF. The J gene is TRBJ1-5, the V gene TRBV14, with D possibly being TRBD1 (5 bases). Trimming cost V 2 bases and J 9 bases, with 11 bases left between them. The germline V gene encodes CDR1 SGHDN and CDR2 FVKESK. The CDR3 runs to 13 residues.